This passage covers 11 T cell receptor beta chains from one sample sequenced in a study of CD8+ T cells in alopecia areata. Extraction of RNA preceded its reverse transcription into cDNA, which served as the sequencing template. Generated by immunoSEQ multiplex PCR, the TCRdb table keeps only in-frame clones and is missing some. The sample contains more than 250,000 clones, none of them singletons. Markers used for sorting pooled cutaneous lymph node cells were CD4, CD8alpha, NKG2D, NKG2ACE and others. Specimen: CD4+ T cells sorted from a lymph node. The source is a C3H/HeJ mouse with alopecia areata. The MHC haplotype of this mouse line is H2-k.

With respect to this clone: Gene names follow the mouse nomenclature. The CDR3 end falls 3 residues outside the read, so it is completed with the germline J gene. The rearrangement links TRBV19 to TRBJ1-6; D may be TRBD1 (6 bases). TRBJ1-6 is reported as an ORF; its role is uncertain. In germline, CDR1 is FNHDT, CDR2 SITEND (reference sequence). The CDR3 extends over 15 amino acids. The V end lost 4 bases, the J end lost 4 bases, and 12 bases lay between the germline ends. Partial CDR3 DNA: TGTGCCAGCAGTCCGTCCAGGGGATATAATTCGCCC. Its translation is CASSPSRGYNSP. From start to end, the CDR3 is CASSPSRGYNSPLYF.

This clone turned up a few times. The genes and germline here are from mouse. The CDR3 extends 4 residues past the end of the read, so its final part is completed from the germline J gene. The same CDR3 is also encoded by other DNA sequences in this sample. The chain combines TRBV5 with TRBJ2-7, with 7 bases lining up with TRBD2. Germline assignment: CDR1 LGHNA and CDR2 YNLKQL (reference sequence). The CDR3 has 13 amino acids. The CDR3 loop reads CASSQVGGYEQYF. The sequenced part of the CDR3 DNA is TGTGCCAGCAGCCAAGTTGGGGGGTAT.

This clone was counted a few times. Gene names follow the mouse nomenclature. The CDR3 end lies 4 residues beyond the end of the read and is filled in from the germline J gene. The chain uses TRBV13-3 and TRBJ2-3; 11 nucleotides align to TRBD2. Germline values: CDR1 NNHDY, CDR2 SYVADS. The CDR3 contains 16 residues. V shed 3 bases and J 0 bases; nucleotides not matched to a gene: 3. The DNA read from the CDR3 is TGTGCCAGCAGTGCACTGGGGGGGCTGAGTGCAGAA. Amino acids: CASSALGGLSAE. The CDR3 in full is CASSALGGLSAETLYF.

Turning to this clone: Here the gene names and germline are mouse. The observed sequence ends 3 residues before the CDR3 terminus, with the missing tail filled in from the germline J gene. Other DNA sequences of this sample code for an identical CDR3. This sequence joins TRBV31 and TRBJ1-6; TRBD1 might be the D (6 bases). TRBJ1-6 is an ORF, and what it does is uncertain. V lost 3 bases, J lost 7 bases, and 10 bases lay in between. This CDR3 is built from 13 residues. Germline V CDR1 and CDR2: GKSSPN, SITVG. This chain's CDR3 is CAWSPDRNSPLYF. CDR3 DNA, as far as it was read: TGTGCCTGGAGCCCCGACAGGAATTCGCCC.

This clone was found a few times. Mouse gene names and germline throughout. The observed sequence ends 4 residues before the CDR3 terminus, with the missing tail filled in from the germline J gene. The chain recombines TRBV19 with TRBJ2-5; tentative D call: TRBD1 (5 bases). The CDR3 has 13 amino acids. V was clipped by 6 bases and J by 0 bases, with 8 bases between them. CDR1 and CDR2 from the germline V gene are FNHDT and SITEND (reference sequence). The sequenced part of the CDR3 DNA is TGTGCCAGCAAAGGGGTTAACCAAGAC. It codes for CASKGVNQD. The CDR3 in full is CASKGVNQDTQYF.

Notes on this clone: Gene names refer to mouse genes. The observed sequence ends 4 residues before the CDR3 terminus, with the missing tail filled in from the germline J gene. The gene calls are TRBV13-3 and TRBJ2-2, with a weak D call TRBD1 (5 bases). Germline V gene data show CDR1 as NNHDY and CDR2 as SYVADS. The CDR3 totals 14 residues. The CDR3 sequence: CASSPQGGLGQLYF. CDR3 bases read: TGTGCCAGCAGTCCGCAGGGAGGTCTCGGG.

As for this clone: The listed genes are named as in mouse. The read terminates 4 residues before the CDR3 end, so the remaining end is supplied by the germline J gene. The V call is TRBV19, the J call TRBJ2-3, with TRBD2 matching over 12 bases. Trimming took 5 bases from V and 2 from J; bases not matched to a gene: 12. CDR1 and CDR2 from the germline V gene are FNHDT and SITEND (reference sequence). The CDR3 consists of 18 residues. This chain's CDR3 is CASSDLRLGGRTAETLYF. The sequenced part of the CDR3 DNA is TGTGCCAGCAGCGATCTCCGACTGGGGGGGCGAACTGCAGAA.

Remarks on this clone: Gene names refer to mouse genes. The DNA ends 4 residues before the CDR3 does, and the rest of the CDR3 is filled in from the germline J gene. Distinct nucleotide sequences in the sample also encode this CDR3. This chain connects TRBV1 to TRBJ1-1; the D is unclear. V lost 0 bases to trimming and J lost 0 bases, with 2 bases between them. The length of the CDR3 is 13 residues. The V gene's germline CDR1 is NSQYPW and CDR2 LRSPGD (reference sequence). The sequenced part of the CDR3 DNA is TGCACCTGCAGTGCAGAGCAGAACACA. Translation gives CTCSAEQNT. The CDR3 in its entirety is CTCSAEQNTEVFF.

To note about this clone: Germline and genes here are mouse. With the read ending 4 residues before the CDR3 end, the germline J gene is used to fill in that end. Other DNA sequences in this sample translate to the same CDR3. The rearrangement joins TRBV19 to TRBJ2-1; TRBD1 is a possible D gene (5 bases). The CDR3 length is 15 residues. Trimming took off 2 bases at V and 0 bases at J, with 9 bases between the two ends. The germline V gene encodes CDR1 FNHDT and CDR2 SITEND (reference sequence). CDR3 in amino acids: CASSIRQGNYAEQFF. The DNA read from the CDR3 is TGTGCCAGCAGTATCCGCCAGGGTAACTATGCT.

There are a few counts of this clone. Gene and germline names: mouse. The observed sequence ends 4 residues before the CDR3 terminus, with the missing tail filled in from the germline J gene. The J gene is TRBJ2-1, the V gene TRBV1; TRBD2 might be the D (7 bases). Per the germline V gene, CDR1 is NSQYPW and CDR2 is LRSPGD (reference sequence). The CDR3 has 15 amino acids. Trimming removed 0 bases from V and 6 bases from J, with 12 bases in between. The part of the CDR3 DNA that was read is TGCACCTGCAGTGCAGATCTGGGGGCGATTGCT. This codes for CTCSADLGAIA. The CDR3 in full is CTCSADLGAIAEQFF.

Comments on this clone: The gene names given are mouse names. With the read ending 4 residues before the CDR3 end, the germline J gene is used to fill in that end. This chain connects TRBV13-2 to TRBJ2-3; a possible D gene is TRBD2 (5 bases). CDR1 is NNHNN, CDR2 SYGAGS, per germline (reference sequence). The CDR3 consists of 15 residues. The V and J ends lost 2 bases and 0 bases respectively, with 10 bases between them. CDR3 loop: CASGERWGSAETLYF. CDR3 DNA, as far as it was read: TGTGCCAGCGGTGAAAGGTGGGGTAGTGCAGAA.